Listed here are 26 T cell receptor beta chains from one sample, sequenced in a study of T cell responses to AZD1222 COVID-19 vaccine. The method was immunoSEQ multiplex PCR; TCRdb's version includes in-frame clones alone and lacks a portion of them. The table records 200,000 or so clones, about 92% of them present only once. The sample consisted of peripheral blood, taken on day 0 of MenACWY control vaccination. These receptors were taken from an adult in good health.

The chain links TRBV6-1 to TRBJ1-6, with D possibly being TRBD1 (6 bases). CDR3 length: 16 amino acids. In germline, CDR1 is MNHNS, CDR2 SASEGT. Trimming pared 0 bases from V and 8 bases from J, leaving 14 bases between. CDR3 DNA sequence: TGTGCCAGCAGTGAAGCGGGGAGGGGACACTATTCACCCCTCCACTTT. Translating gives CASSEAGRGHYSPLHF.

This clone was seen a single time. V usage is TRBV28 and J usage is TRBJ1-1; 7 nucleotides line up with TRBD1. From germline, CDR1 is MDHEN and CDR2 SYDVKM. Trimming took 6 bases from V and 5 from J; bases not matched to a gene: 6. The CDR3 spans 13 residues. Here the CDR3 reads CASRTTGETEAFF. The CDR3 nucleotides read TGTGCCAGCAGGACAACAGGGGAGACTGAAGCTTTCTTT.

This clone was counted once. The chain joins TRBV3-1 (or the pseudogene TRBV3-2) to TRBJ2-3; D possibly matches TRBD1 or TRBD2 (5 bases each). CDR1 LGHDT and CDR2 YNNKEL come from the germline V gene (reference sequence). This CDR3 is 17 amino acids long. V lost 3 bases and J lost 1, with 17 bases in between. This chain's CDR3 is CASSHPGASEGTDTQYF. CDR3 in DNA: TGTGCCAGCAGCCACCCCGGGGCCTCGGAGGGCACAGATACGCAGTATTTT.

The rearrangement links TRBV30 to TRBJ1-6; 7 nucleotides line up with TRBD1. V lost 4 bases and J lost 8; bases outside the gene matches: 8. Germline lookup yields CDR1 GTSNPN and CDR2 SVGIG (reference sequence). CDR3 length: 14 residues. This chain's CDR3 is CAWTRTGGDSPLHF. The CDR3 nucleotides read TGTGCCTGGACCCGGACAGGAGGAGATTCACCCCTCCACTTT.

The chain couples TRBV11-2 to TRBJ2-2, with D maybe TRBD2 (5 bases). V was trimmed by 4 bases and J by 0 bases, leaving 6 bases between them. The CDR3 runs 14 residues. The germline V gene encodes CDR1 SGHAT and CDR2 FQNNGV. The CDR3 DNA reads as TGTGCCAGCAGCTGGACTGCGAACACCGGGGAGCTGTTTTTT. Amino acid sequence: CASSWTANTGELFF.

CDR3 amino acids: CASSRDRGNQPQHF. The CDR3 nucleotides read TGTGCCAGCAGTCGTGACAGGGGCAATCAGCCCCAGCATTTT. The chain employs TRBV2 and TRBJ1-5; TRBD1 aligns across 7 bases. The CDR3 sequence is 14 residues long. The J segment lost 2 bases and the V segment lost 5 bases, leaving 3 bases of the junction unmatched. Germline CDR1 SNHLY, CDR2 FYNNEI.

The V call is TRBV5-1, the J call TRBJ2-7, with TRBD1 matching over 7 bases. V gave up 4 bases and J gave up 2 bases; unmatched junction bases: 9. CDR1 and CDR2 from the germline V gene are SGHRS and YFSETQ. CDR3 length: 15 amino acids. CDR3 sequence: CASSPGQTSAYEQYF. In DNA, the CDR3 is TGCGCCAGCAGCCCGGGACAGACCTCCGCCTACGAGCAGTACTTC.

The chain couples TRBV5-5 to TRBJ1-1, with 8 positions matching TRBD1. With 5 bases clipped from V and 2 bases from J, the junction kept 5 bases outside the gene matches. Germline V gene data show CDR1 as SGHKS and CDR2 as YYEKEE (reference sequence). This CDR3 contains 14 residues. The CDR3 loop reads CASRDRVTNTEAFF. CDR3 bases: TGTGCCAGCAGGGACAGGGTCACAAACACTGAAGCTTTCTTT.

This chain links TRBV7-9 with TRBJ1-2; tentative D call: TRBD1 (5 bases). This CDR3 has 14 amino acids. Trimming removed 5 bases at V and 8 bases at J, with 18 bases between. Germline V CDR1 and CDR2: SEHNR, FQNEAQ (reference sequence). In nucleotides, the CDR3 is TGTGCCAGCAGCCATTTTTGGGGCGATGGGGGCTACACCTTC. Amino acid sequence: CASSHFWGDGGYTF.

In DNA form, the CDR3 reads TGTGCCAGTAGCACCGGGACAGGCGCTTCCTACGAGCAGTACTTC. Protein product: CASSTGTGASYEQYF. The rearrangement joins TRBV19 to TRBJ2-7; TRBD1 aligns across 8 bases. The CDR3 is 15 residues long. Looked up from germline, CDR1 is LNHDA and CDR2 is SQIVND (reference sequence). With 6 bases clipped from V and 1 base from J, the junction kept 8 bases outside the gene matches.

Points on this clone: The junction does not match germline at one end; this may be a read error. J is TRBJ1-2 and V is TRBV4-1, with D possibly matching TRBD1 (6 bases). The CDR3 contains 13 residues. Germline CDR1 MGHRA, CDR2 YSYEKL. The CDR3, as DNA: TGCGCCAGCAGCCTGACGGGACAACCTATCTCCGCCTTC. Its protein is CASSLTGQPISAF.

The gene calls are TRBV5-1 and TRBJ1-5; 7 nucleotides line up with TRBD1. This CDR3 has 16 residues. J was trimmed by 1 base and V by 4 bases; bases with no gene match: 8. Per the germline V gene, CDR1 is SGHRS and CDR2 is YFSETQ. DNA for the CDR3: TGCGCCAGCAGCCCCGGTGGAGGGGGCAGCAATCAGCCCCAGCATTTT. Translation: CASSPGGGGSNQPQHF.

J is TRBJ2-7 and V is TRBV5-6; TRBD1 aligns across 9 bases. The CDR3 is made up of 15 amino acids. Per the germline V gene, CDR1 is SGHDT and CDR2 is YYEEEE. Trimming cost V 1 base and J 6 bases; bases outside gene matches: 8. The CDR3 DNA is TGTGCCAGCAGCTTGCCAGGACAGGGGTTTTCCGAGCAGTACTTC. Protein sequence: CASSLPGQGFSEQYF.

This clone was recorded only once. The rearrangement uses TRBV30 and TRBJ2-2; D uncertain. The CDR3 runs to 13 residues. Germline V gene data show CDR1 as GTSNPN and CDR2 as SVGIG (reference sequence). The V and J ends lost 4 bases and 4 bases respectively, with 10 bases between them. The CDR3 DNA sequence: TGTGCCTGGAAAGCCCTAAGCACCGGGGAGCTGTTTTTT. It yields the protein CAWKALSTGELFF.

V is TRBV19 and J is TRBJ1-1; unclear D gene. The CDR3 has 17 amino acids. Trimming removed 4 bases at V and 3 bases at J, with 21 bases between. Germline-derived CDR1 and CDR2 are LNHDA and SQIVND (reference sequence). The CDR3 reads CASSTALFPRRHTEAFF. DNA of the CDR3: TGTGCCAGTAGTACCGCCCTATTCCCACGACGGCACACTGAAGCTTTCTTT.

This sequence joins TRBV7-6 and TRBJ2-7; D gene ambiguous. CDR3 length: 17 amino acids. Trimming removed 0 bases from V and 0 bases from J, with 15 bases in between. The germline V gene encodes CDR1 SGHVS and CDR2 FNYEAQ. DNA of the CDR3: TGTGCCAGCAGCTTAGCCCCCCGCACCGTTAGCTCCTACGAGCAGTACTTC. Protein sequence: CASSLAPRTVSSYEQYF.

This clone was observed once. This chain uses TRBV18 with TRBJ1-1, with D maybe TRBD1 (5 bases). CDR3 length: 13 residues. Germline loops: CDR1 KGHSH, CDR2 LQKENI. The ends were cut back, 3 bases at V and 8 bases at J, with 13 bases in the middle. This CDR3 reads CASSPVGQVEAFF. As DNA, the CDR3 is TGTGCCAGCTCACCCGTGGGGCAGGTGGAAGCTTTCTTT.

This clone appeared once. This rearrangement joins TRBV7-3 to TRBJ1-3, with TRBD1 as a possible D gene (6 bases). The CDR3 totals 13 residues. The V gene's germline CDR1 is SGHTA and CDR2 FQGTGA. V lost 2 bases and J 4 bases, leaving 6 bases between the germline ends. CDR3 nucleotide sequence: TGTGCCAGCAGCTTAGGGACAGGAAACACCATATATTTT. It is translated as CASSLGTGNTIYF.

This clone was observed a single time. The chain employs TRBV6-2 or TRBV6-3 and TRBJ1-1; D uncertain. V was cut by 6 bases and J by 3 bases, with 11 bases left in between. CDR3 length: 13 amino acids. Germline V lookup: CDR1 MNHEY, CDR2 SVGEGT. The CDR3: CASSHNTHTEAFF. The CDR3 bases are TGTGCCAGCAGCCACAACACCCACACTGAAGCTTTCTTT.

The chain carries TRBV7-9 and TRBJ1-2; tentatively, D is TRBD1 (5 bases). There are 15 residues in the CDR3. V lost 5 bases, J lost 2 bases, and 15 bases lay in between. CDR1 is SEHNR and CDR2 is FQNEAQ in the germline V gene (reference sequence). DNA of the CDR3: TGTGCCAGCAGCCCTGCGGGACTTCGGAACTATGGCTACACCTTC. Amino acid sequence: CASSPAGLRNYGYTF. The full variable domain, in which reference TRBV7-9 and TRBJ1-2 provide the parts outside the CDR3, is DTGVSQNPRHKITKRGQNVTFRCDPISEHNRLYWYRQTLGQGPEFLTYFQNEAQLEKSRLLSDRFSAERPKGSFSTLEIQRTEQGDSAMYLCASSPAGLRNYGYTFGSGTRLTVV.

The chain uses TRBV7-3 and TRBJ2-1; TRBD2 matches at 12 bases. The CDR3 has 15 residues. Germline V gene sequence: CDR1 SGHTA, CDR2 FQGTGA. V shed 6 bases, J shed 7 bases, and the junction held 7 bases outside the gene matches. This CDR3 reads CASSSTSGGRNEQFF. CDR3 nucleotides: TGTGCCAGCAGTTCTACTAGCGGGGGGCGGAATGAGCAGTTCTTC.

V usage is TRBV4-2 and J usage is TRBJ2-6; a weak D match, TRBD1 (5 bases). Germline V gives CDR1 LGHNA, CDR2 YNFKEQ. V lost 0 bases, J lost 4 bases, and 22 bases lay in between. There are 20 residues in the CDR3. CDR3 loop: CASSQEPPRARERGANVLTF. The DNA of the CDR3 is TGTGCCAGCAGCCAAGAGCCCCCCAGGGCTAGAGAACGAGGGGCCAACGTCCTGACTTTC.

CDR3 in DNA: TGTGCCAGTAGCCATACTAGTTCCGAGACCCAGTACTTC. Its translation: CASSHTSSETQYF. The V call is TRBV19, the J call TRBJ2-5, with a tentative D call TRBD2 (5 bases). V was shortened by 6 bases and J by 5 bases, with 13 bases between the two germline ends. This CDR3 comprises 13 residues. The germline V gene has CDR1 LNHDA and CDR2 SQIVND (reference sequence).

The chain joins TRBV10-3 to TRBJ2-1; perhaps D is TRBD1 or TRBD2 (5 bases each). Per germline, CDR1 ENHRY and CDR2 SYGVKD. The CDR3 totals 16 residues. V lost 2 bases to trimming and J lost 0 bases, with 11 bases between them. As DNA, the CDR3 is TGTGCCATCAGTGAGCGGTGGGGGAGCTCCTACAATGAGCAGTTCTTC. Translation gives CAISERWGSSYNEQFF.

The genes are TRBV6-5 and TRBJ1-3; D remains ambiguous. Looked up from germline, CDR1 is MNHEY and CDR2 is SVGAGI. V gave up 6 bases and J gave up 7 bases, with 16 bases separating them. The CDR3 sequence is 14 residues long. DNA of the CDR3: TGTGCCAGCAGGATCCGGGCAAGGATGAACACCATATATTTT. Protein product: CASRIRARMNTIYF.

The genes are TRBV28 and TRBJ1-6, with D possibly matching TRBD1 (6 bases). CDR1 MDHEN and CDR2 SYDVKM come from the germline V gene. V was clipped by 8 bases and J by 7 bases, with 12 bases between them. This CDR3 is 13 amino acids long. The CDR3 protein is CASFGQPNSPLHF. CDR3 bases: TGTGCCAGCTTCGGACAGCCGAATTCACCCCTCCACTTT.